The present T cell receptor (delta chain) was sequenced within a study of gamma-delta T cells after stem cell transplantation. This clone is labeled large. Other DNA sequences within the sample encode an identical CDR3. TCRdb re-called the RT-PCR reads using CATT. The sample gives some 2,500 delta-chain clones, around 20% of which show up once; approximately 7.5% is in the top ten. The CDR3 has 16 residues. J lost 1 base, V lost 2 bases, and 6 bases had no gene match. The germline CDR1 and CDR2 sequences are NSMFDY and ISSIKDK. The sequence derives from a human donor. It is not recorded whose cells these are; they may come from a transplant donor. The sequenced sample consisted of gamma-delta T cells. The chain carries TRAV29/DV5 and TRDJ2; 9 positions match TRDD3. DNA of the CDR3: TGTGCAGCAAGAAACGTACTGGGGGATTTGACAGCACAACTCTTCTTT. Translated, it gives CAARNVLGDLTAQLFF.